These T cell receptor beta chains were read from a single sample in a study of cytomegalovirus exposure and HLA in healthy donors. Sequencing used immunoSEQ multiplex PCR; TCRdb keeps in-frame clones, though not all of them. The table records 250,000 to 350,000 clones, roughly 90% of them present only once. Sequencing was performed on PBMCs. These receptors all stem from a man aged 40-49 years in good health and CMV-seropositive. CDR3s include the opening cysteine and the closing phenylalanine or tryptophan. A D gene is named only where the DNA matches it firmly. Clone size appears in some rows only: once, few, many, or a class for an expanded clone.

abundance: -; j_gene: TRBJ2-1; d_gene: TRBD1; v_gene: TRBV29-1; CDR3nt: TGCAGCCACGTCCAGGGGACAGGGCATGAGCAGTTCTTC; CDR3aa: CSHVQGTGHEQFF
abundance: -; j_gene: TRBJ1-1; d_gene: TRBD1; v_gene: TRBV28; CDR3nt: TGTGCCAGCAGTTTATTTGTTCGCGTCTACAGGGGGCAGAACACTGAAGCTTTCTTT; CDR3aa: CASSLFVRVYRGQNTEAFF
abundance: few; j_gene: TRBJ1-3; d_gene: -; v_gene: TRBV5-6; CDR3nt: TGTGCCAGCAGCTGGATGGGCCCCTCTGGAAACACCATATATTTT; CDR3aa: CASSWMGPSGNTIYF
abundance: -; j_gene: TRBJ2-5; d_gene: -; v_gene: TRBV5-8; CDR3nt: TGTGCCAGCAGCTTGTTCAGCCAAGAGACCCAGTACTTC; CDR3aa: CASSLFSQETQYF
abundance: -; j_gene: TRBJ2-3; d_gene: TRBD2; v_gene: TRBV5-1; CDR3nt: TGCGCCAGCAGCTTGGCCGCCGGGGGGGCGAGCACAGATACGCAGTATTTT; CDR3aa: CASSLAAGGASTDTQYF
abundance: -; j_gene: TRBJ2-1; d_gene: TRBD2; v_gene: TRBV4-2; CDR3nt: TGTGCCAGCAGCCAAGAGCCGGGACTAGCGGGAGATGGTGAGCAGTTCTTC; CDR3aa: CASSQEPGLAGDGEQFF
abundance: -; j_gene: TRBJ1-1; d_gene: TRBD1; v_gene: TRBV10-3; CDR3nt: TGTGCCATCAGATATGACAGGGTCGACGCTGAAGCTTTCTTT; CDR3aa: CAIRYDRVDAEAFF
abundance: -; j_gene: TRBJ2-7; d_gene: TRBD2; v_gene: TRBV6-6; CDR3nt: TGTGCCAGCAGTCTTCGCGGGAGGTCTGGCGAGCAGTACTTC; CDR3aa: CASSLRGRSGEQYF
abundance: -; j_gene: TRBJ2-3; d_gene: -; v_gene: TRBV5-4; CDR3nt: TGTGCCAGCAGCTTGATACTTGTTCCAGATACGCAGTATTTT; CDR3aa: CASSLILVPDTQYF
abundance: once; j_gene: TRBJ1-4; d_gene: TRBD1; v_gene: TRBV30; CDR3nt: TGTGCCTGGAGTGAGGGGGCACGAGAAAAACTGTTTTTT; CDR3aa: CAWSEGAREKLFF
abundance: -; j_gene: TRBJ2-2; d_gene: -; v_gene: TRBV15; CDR3nt: TGTGCCACCAGCAACAGGGTAGGGGACACCGGGGAGCTGTTTTTT; CDR3aa: CATSNRVGDTGELFF
abundance: -; j_gene: TRBJ2-7; d_gene: TRBD1; v_gene: TRBV4-2; CDR3nt: TGTGCCAGCAGCCCCGGGACAGGGGCCTACGAGCAGTACTTC; CDR3aa: CASSPGTGAYEQYF
abundance: -; j_gene: TRBJ2-5; d_gene: TRBD1; v_gene: TRBV7-9; CDR3nt: TGTGCCAGCAGCCCACAGGGGTATGAGACCCAGTACTTC; CDR3aa: CASSPQGYETQYF
abundance: -; j_gene: TRBJ2-7; d_gene: -; v_gene: TRBV13; CDR3nt: TGTGCCAGCAGCCAAGTCCTGCGGGCCGAGCAGTACTTC; CDR3aa: CASSQVLRAEQYF
abundance: -; j_gene: TRBJ1-3; d_gene: TRBD1; v_gene: TRBV6-1; CDR3nt: TGTGCCAGCAGTGAAGTGAAGACAGGGGCTGGAAACACCATATATTTT; CDR3aa: CASSEVKTGAGNTIYF
abundance: -; j_gene: TRBJ2-1; d_gene: -; v_gene: TRBV5-1; CDR3nt: TGCGCCAGCAGCTTGGGCGACCAAGGGGTAGAGCAGTTCTTC; CDR3aa: CASSLGDQGVEQFF
abundance: few; j_gene: TRBJ2-3; d_gene: TRBD2; v_gene: TRBV10-1; CDR3nt: TGCGCCAGCAGTGAGTCGACTAGCGGGTGGGCAGATACGCAGTATTTT; CDR3aa: CASSESTSGWADTQYF
abundance: once; j_gene: TRBJ1-2; d_gene: TRBD1; v_gene: TRBV27; CDR3nt: TGTGCCAGCAGTTTAGGGGGACAGGCGACGCACTATGGCTACACCTTC; CDR3aa: CASSLGGQATHYGYTF
abundance: -; j_gene: TRBJ2-7; d_gene: -; v_gene: TRBV6-1; CDR3nt: TGTGCCAGCAGTGACGATCATGGAGCCTACGAGCAGTACTTC; CDR3aa: CASSDDHGAYEQYF
abundance: -; j_gene: TRBJ2-3; d_gene: -; v_gene: TRBV29-1; CDR3nt: TGCAGCGCTATCCGGGACTTTAGCACAGATACGCAGTATTTT; CDR3aa: CSAIRDFSTDTQYF
abundance: -; j_gene: TRBJ2-2; d_gene: TRBD2; v_gene: TRBV7-2; CDR3nt: TGTGCCAGCAGCTTAGGGGTAGCGGGAGGCAACACCGGGGAGCTGTTTTTT; CDR3aa: CASSLGVAGGNTGELFF
abundance: -; j_gene: TRBJ2-5; d_gene: -; v_gene: TRBV18; CDR3nt: TGTGCCAGCTCACCAGGGAGGGAGACCCAGTACTTC; CDR3aa: CASSPGRETQYF
abundance: -; j_gene: TRBJ2-1; d_gene: -; v_gene: TRBV19; CDR3nt: TGTGCCAGTCGCGGGTCGCCCTCCTACAATGAGCAGTTCTTC; CDR3aa: CASRGSPSYNEQFF
abundance: -; j_gene: TRBJ2-1; d_gene: TRBD2; v_gene: TRBV19; CDR3nt: TGTGCCAGTAGTGTTGGTGCCGGACTAGCGGACAATGAGCAGTTCTTC; CDR3aa: CASSVGAGLADNEQFF
abundance: -; j_gene: TRBJ1-5; d_gene: -; v_gene: TRBV30; CDR3nt: TGTGCCTGGAGTGTTGGGTTTGAGCGTTCGGCCCAGCATTTT; CDR3aa: CAWSVGFERSAQHF
abundance: -; j_gene: TRBJ1-1; d_gene: -; v_gene: TRBV29-1; CDR3nt: TGCAGCGTTGAAGATGCCGGGGTTTGGACTGAAGCTTTCTTT; CDR3aa: CSVEDAGVWTEAFF
abundance: -; j_gene: TRBJ2-7; d_gene: TRBD1; v_gene: TRBV30; CDR3nt: TGTGCCTGGAGCCGAGGGGGGACAGGGCCTACTCTTCGCTACGAGCAGTACTTC; CDR3aa: CAWSRGGTGPTLRYEQYF
abundance: -; j_gene: TRBJ2-2; d_gene: TRBD2; v_gene: TRBV6-5; CDR3nt: TGTGCCAGCAGTTATCGGGGGGGGGACACCGGGGAGCTGTTTTTT; CDR3aa: CASSYRGGDTGELFF
abundance: -; j_gene: TRBJ1-5; d_gene: TRBD1; v_gene: TRBV7-9; CDR3nt: TGTGCCAGCAGCCAGGGGGAAGCAGGGGGCAATCAGCCCCAGCATTTT; CDR3aa: CASSQGEAGGNQPQHF
abundance: -; j_gene: TRBJ2-6; d_gene: -; v_gene: TRBV14; CDR3nt: TGTGCCAGCAGCCCCCTCGGCTCTGGGGCCAACGTCCTGACTTTC; CDR3aa: CASSPLGSGANVLTF
abundance: -; j_gene: TRBJ2-2; d_gene: TRBD1; v_gene: TRBV9; CDR3nt: TGTGCCAGCAGCGCCTTGACAGGGGGCTTCGGGGAGCTGTTTTTT; CDR3aa: CASSALTGGFGELFF
abundance: -; j_gene: TRBJ2-3; d_gene: -; v_gene: TRBV4-1; CDR3nt: TGCGCCAGCAGCCAAGATCAAGGGGGCACAGATACGCAGTATTTT; CDR3aa: CASSQDQGGTDTQYF
abundance: -; j_gene: TRBJ2-7; d_gene: -; v_gene: TRBV5-1; CDR3nt: TGCGCCAGCAGGGGGGGGACAGGACGTTACGAGCAGTACTTC; CDR3aa: CASRGGTGRYEQYF
abundance: once; j_gene: TRBJ2-1; d_gene: TRBD2; v_gene: TRBV28; CDR3nt: TGTGCCAGCAGTTCAGCGGGAGGGCGGAATGAGCAGTTCTTC; CDR3aa: CASSSAGGRNEQFF
abundance: -; j_gene: TRBJ2-7; d_gene: TRBD1; v_gene: TRBV5-5; CDR3nt: TGTGCCAGCAGCCTCCGGGACAGGGGGACCTACGAGCAGTACTTC; CDR3aa: CASSLRDRGTYEQYF
abundance: -; j_gene: TRBJ2-7; d_gene: -; v_gene: TRBV11-2; CDR3nt: TGTGCCAGCAGCGTATGGCTGCAAGAGCAGTACTTC; CDR3aa: CASSVWLQEQYF
abundance: -; j_gene: TRBJ2-7; d_gene: TRBD1; v_gene: TRBV6-6; CDR3nt: TGTGCCAGCAGTTACGGGGGACAGCAGCAGTACTTC; CDR3aa: CASSYGGQQQYF
abundance: -; j_gene: TRBJ2-7; d_gene: -; v_gene: TRBV5-4; CDR3nt: TGTGCCAGCAGCTCCCAGGGCTACGAGCAGTACTTC; CDR3aa: CASSSQGYEQYF
abundance: -; j_gene: TRBJ2-5; d_gene: TRBD1; v_gene: TRBV5-1; CDR3nt: TGCGCCAGCAGCTTGGATCAGGGGGAGATATTGTACCAAGAGACCCAGTACTTC; CDR3aa: CASSLDQGEILYQETQYF
abundance: -; j_gene: TRBJ2-7; d_gene: TRBD1; v_gene: TRBV29-1; CDR3nt: TGCAGCGTTCTTAGGGACAGGGGGCTCGACGAGCAGTACTTC; CDR3aa: CSVLRDRGLDEQYF
abundance: -; j_gene: TRBJ1-1; d_gene: -; v_gene: TRBV19; CDR3nt: TGTGTCACCCGGGGGTTAGACACTGAAGCTTTCTTT; CDR3aa: CVTRGLDTEAFF
abundance: few; j_gene: TRBJ1-1; d_gene: TRBD1; v_gene: TRBV19; CDR3nt: TGTGCCAGTAGTATAAGGGGGACAGGGACGGAAGCTTTCTTT; CDR3aa: CASSIRGTGTEAFF
abundance: -; j_gene: TRBJ2-7; d_gene: TRBD1; v_gene: TRBV9; CDR3nt: TGTGCCAGCAGCGCGGGACAGGGGGACTACGAGCAGTACTTC; CDR3aa: CASSAGQGDYEQYF
abundance: -; j_gene: TRBJ1-4; d_gene: -; v_gene: TRBV19; CDR3nt: TGTGCCAGTAGTGAGGACAGTGTGGCTAATGAAAAACTGTTTTTT; CDR3aa: CASSEDSVANEKLFF
abundance: -; j_gene: TRBJ2-1; d_gene: TRBD1; v_gene: TRBV7-9; CDR3nt: TGTGCCAGCAGCCCTACAGGGGCCAATGAGCAGTTCTTC; CDR3aa: CASSPTGANEQFF
abundance: -; j_gene: TRBJ2-1; d_gene: -; v_gene: TRBV7-9; CDR3nt: TGTTCCAGCAGCTTAGGGGGGGGCGGGCCGAACAATGAGCAGTTCTTC; CDR3aa: CSSSLGGGGPNNEQFF
abundance: -; j_gene: TRBJ1-1; d_gene: TRBD1; v_gene: TRBV7-9; CDR3nt: TGTGCCAGCAGCCCCAGGACAGGGGGGCTATCTGAAGCTTTCTTT; CDR3aa: CASSPRTGGLSEAFF
abundance: -; j_gene: TRBJ1-2; d_gene: TRBD1; v_gene: TRBV19; CDR3nt: TGTGCCAGTAGTATTGGGACAGAAAAAAACTATGGCTACACCTTC; CDR3aa: CASSIGTEKNYGYTF
abundance: -; j_gene: TRBJ2-1; d_gene: -; v_gene: TRBV5-6; CDR3nt: TGTGCCAGCAGCTTGAGGAGGATCAATGAGCAGTTCTTC; CDR3aa: CASSLRRINEQFF
abundance: -; j_gene: TRBJ2-7; d_gene: TRBD2; v_gene: TRBV5-1; CDR3nt: TGCGCCAGCAGCTCGCAAATCGGACTAGCGGGAGCCTACGAGCAGTACTTC; CDR3aa: CASSSQIGLAGAYEQYF
abundance: -; j_gene: TRBJ2-2; d_gene: TRBD1; v_gene: TRBV13; CDR3nt: TGTGCCAGCAGCAGAGAACGGGACAGGAGAGCGGGGGAGCTGTTTTTT; CDR3aa: CASSRERDRRAGELFF
abundance: -; j_gene: TRBJ2-1; d_gene: -; v_gene: TRBV15; CDR3nt: TGTGCCACCAGCAGACAAAGACTCCTCGCGAACTACAATGAGCAGTTCTTC; CDR3aa: CATSRQRLLANYNEQFF
abundance: -; j_gene: TRBJ1-4; d_gene: -; v_gene: TRBV6-1; CDR3nt: TGTGCCAGCAGTGAATGGGCGAGTGTGAAACTGTTTTTT; CDR3aa: CASSEWASVKLFF
abundance: -; j_gene: TRBJ1-2; d_gene: TRBD1; v_gene: TRBV5-6; CDR3nt: TGTGCCAGCAGCTCCCCAGGGGGTATCTATGGCTACACCTTC; CDR3aa: CASSSPGGIYGYTF
abundance: few; j_gene: TRBJ1-5; d_gene: TRBD1; v_gene: TRBV6-1; CDR3nt: TGTGCCAGCAATGACAGGGCTCTTAGCAATCAGCCCCAGCATTTT; CDR3aa: CASNDRALSNQPQHF
abundance: -; j_gene: TRBJ1-3; d_gene: TRBD1; v_gene: TRBV9; CDR3nt: TGTGCCAGCAGCCTTAGTCCCGGGACAGGGGGCACCATATATTTT; CDR3aa: CASSLSPGTGGTIYF